The entry below gives a single T cell receptor beta chain sequence along with its context. Original processing notes: For nucleated cells, counts were estimated from reference gene primer amplification. Data came from immunoSEQ multiplex PCR; TCRdb stores just in-frame clones and leaves some out. That table is the source of V, J and clone size, and D and trimming were worked out from the DNA. The data contain some 110,000 clones, around four fifths of them singletons. The data were obtained in a study of blood T cell repertoires in COVID-19. Study information: The United States, Italy and Spain supplied acute and convalescent COVID-19 samples. The analysed material was cDNA or gDNA that came from T cells, B-cell-depleted T cells, or PBMCs.

The germline V gene has CDR1 SQVTM and CDR2 ANQGSEA. This CDR3 contains 11 residues. The chain is built from TRBV29-1 and TRBJ1-2, with D possibly matching TRBD1 (5 bases). This TCR came from a woman in her 70s with acute or convalescent COVID-19. The sample was peripheral blood. The CDR3 bases are TGCAGTCTAGGGGCAGACTATGGCTACACCTTC. Translated, it gives CSLGADYGYTF.